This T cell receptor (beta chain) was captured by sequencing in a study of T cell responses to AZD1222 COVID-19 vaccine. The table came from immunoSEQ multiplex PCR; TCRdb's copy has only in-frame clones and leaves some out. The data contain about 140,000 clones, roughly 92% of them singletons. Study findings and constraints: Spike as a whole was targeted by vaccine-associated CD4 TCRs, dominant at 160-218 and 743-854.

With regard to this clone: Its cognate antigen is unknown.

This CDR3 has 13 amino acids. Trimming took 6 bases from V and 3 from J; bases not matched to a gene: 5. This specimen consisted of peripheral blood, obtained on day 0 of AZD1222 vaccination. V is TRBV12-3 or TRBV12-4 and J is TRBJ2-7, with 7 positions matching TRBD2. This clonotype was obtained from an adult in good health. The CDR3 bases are TGTGCCAGCAGATACACGGGGGGCTACGAGCAGTACTTC. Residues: CASRYTGGYEQYF.